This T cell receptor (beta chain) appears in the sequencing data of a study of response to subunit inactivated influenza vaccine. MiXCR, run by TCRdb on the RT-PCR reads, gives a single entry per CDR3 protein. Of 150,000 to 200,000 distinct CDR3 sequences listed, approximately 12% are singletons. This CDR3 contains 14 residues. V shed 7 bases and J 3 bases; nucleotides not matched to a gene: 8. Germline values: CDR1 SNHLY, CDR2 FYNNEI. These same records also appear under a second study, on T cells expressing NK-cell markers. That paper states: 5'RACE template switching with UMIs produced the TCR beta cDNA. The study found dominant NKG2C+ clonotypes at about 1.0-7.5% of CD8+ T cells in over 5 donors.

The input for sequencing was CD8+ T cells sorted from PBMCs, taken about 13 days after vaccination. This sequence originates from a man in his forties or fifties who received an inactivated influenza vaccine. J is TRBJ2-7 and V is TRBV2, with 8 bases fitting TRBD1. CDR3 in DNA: TGTGCCAGCACCCCGACAGGGGCCGACTACGAGCAGTACTTC. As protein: CASTPTGADYEQYF.